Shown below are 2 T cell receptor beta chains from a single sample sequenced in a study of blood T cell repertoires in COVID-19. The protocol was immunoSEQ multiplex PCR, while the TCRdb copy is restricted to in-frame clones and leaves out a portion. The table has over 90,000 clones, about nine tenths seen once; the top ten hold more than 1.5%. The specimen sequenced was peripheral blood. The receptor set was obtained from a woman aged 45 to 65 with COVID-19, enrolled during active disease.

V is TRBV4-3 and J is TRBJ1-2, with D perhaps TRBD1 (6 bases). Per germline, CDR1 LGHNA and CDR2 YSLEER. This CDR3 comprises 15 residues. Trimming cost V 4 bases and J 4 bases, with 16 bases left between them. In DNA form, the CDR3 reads TGCGCCAGCAGCCCCGGCGGGGGCGGATTCTATGGCTACACCTTC. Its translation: CASSPGGGGFYGYTF.

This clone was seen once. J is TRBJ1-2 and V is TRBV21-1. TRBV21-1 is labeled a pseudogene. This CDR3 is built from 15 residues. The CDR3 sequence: CASSKGGGTLYGYTF. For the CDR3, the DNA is TGTGCCAGCAGCAAAGGTGGAGGAACCCTCTATGGCTACACCTTC.